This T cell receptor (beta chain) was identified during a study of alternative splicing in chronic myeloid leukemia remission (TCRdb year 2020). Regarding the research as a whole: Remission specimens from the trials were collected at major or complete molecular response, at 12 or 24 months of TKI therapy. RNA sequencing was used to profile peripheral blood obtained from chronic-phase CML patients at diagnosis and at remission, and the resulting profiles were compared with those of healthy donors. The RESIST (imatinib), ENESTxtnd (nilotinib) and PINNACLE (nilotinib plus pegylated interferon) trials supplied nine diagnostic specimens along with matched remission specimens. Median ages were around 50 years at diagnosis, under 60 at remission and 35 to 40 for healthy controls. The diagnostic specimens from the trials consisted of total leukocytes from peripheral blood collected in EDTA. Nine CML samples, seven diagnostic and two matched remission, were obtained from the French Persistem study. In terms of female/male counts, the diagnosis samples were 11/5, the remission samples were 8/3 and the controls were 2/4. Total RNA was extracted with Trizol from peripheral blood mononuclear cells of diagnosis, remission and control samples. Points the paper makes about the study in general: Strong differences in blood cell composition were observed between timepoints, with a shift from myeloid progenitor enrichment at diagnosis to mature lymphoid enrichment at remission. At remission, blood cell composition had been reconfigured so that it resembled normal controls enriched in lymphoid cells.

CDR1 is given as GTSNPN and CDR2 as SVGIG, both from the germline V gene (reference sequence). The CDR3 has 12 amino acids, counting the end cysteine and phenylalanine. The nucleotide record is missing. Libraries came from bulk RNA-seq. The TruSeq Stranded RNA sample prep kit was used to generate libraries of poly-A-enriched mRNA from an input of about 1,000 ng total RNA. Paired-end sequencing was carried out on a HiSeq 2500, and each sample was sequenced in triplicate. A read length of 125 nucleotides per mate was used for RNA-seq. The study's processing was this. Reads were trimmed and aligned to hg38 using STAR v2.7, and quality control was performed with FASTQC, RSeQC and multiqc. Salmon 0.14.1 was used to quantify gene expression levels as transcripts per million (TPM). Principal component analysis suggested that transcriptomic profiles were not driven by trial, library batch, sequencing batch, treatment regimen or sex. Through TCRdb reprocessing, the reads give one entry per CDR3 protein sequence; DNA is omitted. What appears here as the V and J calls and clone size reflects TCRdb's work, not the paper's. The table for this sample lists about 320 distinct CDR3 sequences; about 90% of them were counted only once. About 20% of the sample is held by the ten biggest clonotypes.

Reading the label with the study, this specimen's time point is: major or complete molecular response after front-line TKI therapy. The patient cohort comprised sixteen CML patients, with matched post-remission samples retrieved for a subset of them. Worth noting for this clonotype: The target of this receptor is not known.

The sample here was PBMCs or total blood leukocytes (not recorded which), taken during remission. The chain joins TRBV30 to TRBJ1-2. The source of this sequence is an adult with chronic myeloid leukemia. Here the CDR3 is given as CAWSPGALGYTF.